This T cell receptor (beta chain) was captured by sequencing in a study of Graves' ophthalmopathy and Graves' hyperthyroidism. Overall study: Stable hyperthyroidism meant no progression to ophthalmopathy within 18 months of follow-up. Study findings and constraints: Separation of ophthalmopathy from stable hyperthyroidism was achieved by a 13-signature model, at roughly 90% sensitivity and about 81% specificity. The model flagged ophthalmopathy progression at approximately 70% sensitivity and around 72% specificity.

The diagnostic workup employed clinical symptoms, serum thyroxine, TRAb, thyroid ultrasound and orbital computed tomography. The CDR3 runs to 16 residues. Germline CDR1 is SEHNR and CDR2 is FQNEAQ (reference sequence). Deletions cut 0 bases from V and 5 bases from J, with 17 bases between. TCR beta CDR3 regions were amplified from RNA transcripts. An opening RT-PCR round employed HTBI primers and preceded a second-round multiplex PCR. TCRdb called the multiplex PCR reads again in MiXCR, with one record for every CDR3 protein. The sample holds over a million distinct CDR3 sequences; less than 45% are singletons and the top ten take 8.5% to 14%. This clonotype is a singleton in its sample. Antigen: not known.

The sample consisted of peripheral blood or thyroid tissue (not recorded which). The chain links TRBV7-9 to TRBJ2-7; D is tentatively TRBD1 or TRBD2 (6 bases each). The receptor comes from an adult man with Graves' hyperthyroidism. Written as DNA, the CDR3 is TGTGCCAGCAGCTTAGCAGGAGGGGGGCTTGCGCACGAGCAGTACTTC. It translates to CASSLAGGGLAHEQYF.